A selection of T cell receptor beta chains follows, all from one sample in a study of control samples from healthy donors and cancer patients. The assay was immunoSEQ multiplex PCR, and TCRdb's table has in-frame clones only and misses some. This sample has 100,000 to 150,000 clones; about nine tenths occur once, and the top ten carry less than 9.5%. Sequenced input: blood. These receptors originate from a man aged 35 to 55 in good health. Both conserved end residues are trimmed from each CDR3. Each record gives: V gene, D gene, J gene, CDR3 protein. A D gene is named only where the DNA matches it firmly.

>TRBV7-3|-|TRBJ2-3
ASSLMSGASTDTQY
>TRBV7-2|-|TRBJ2-1
ASSKRQATKGNEQF
>TRBV5-5|-|TRBJ1-5
ASSLSSNQPQH
>TRBV19|TRBD1|TRBJ1-5
ASGQGPGQPQH
>TRBV12-3/TRBV12-4|-|TRBJ1-1
ASSLREGTEAF
>TRBV6-6|-|TRBJ1-1
ASSSRWAANTEAF
>TRBV5-1|-|TRBJ2-7
ASSLAPDEEQY
>TRBV7-9|-|TRBJ2-5
ASSRADTETQY
>TRBV5-4|TRBD1|TRBJ1-1
ASSSQGARTEAF
>TRBV15|-|TRBJ1-1
ATSRDVRDDTEAF
>TRBV7-2|TRBD1|TRBJ2-1
ASSPRQGADEQF
>TRBV9|TRBD2|TRBJ2-3
ASSVVPGGQDTQY
>TRBV14|-|TRBJ2-2
ASSQENRAGELF
>TRBV24-1|-|TRBJ2-3
ATSDFSTDTQY
>TRBV7-2|TRBD2|TRBJ2-7
ASSSGTSNYYEQY
>TRBV5-1|-|TRBJ1-1
ASSLASRVNTEAF
>TRBV24-1|TRBD1|TRBJ1-2
ATSEPGQGNGYT
>TRBV15|TRBD1|TRBJ2-3
ATSRVGGWDSSTDTQY
>TRBV29-1|-|TRBJ2-7
SVEGVGGPTYEQY
>TRBV19|TRBD1|TRBJ1-5
ASKADRASNQPQH
>TRBV29-1|TRBD1|TRBJ1-1
SVRQGNTEAF
>TRBV27|TRBD1|TRBJ2-7
ASKRQGPYEQY
>TRBV19|-|TRBJ1-2
ASSISAVWSYGYT
>TRBV19|-|TRBJ2-1
ASSIEGWASYNEQF
>TRBV25-1|-|TRBJ1-6
ASRGASSYNSPLH
>TRBV11-3|-|TRBJ2-7
ASSFVSSYEQY
>TRBV19|-|TRBJ1-1
ASSSPGKGAF
>TRBV6-2/TRBV6-3|TRBD2|TRBJ2-7
ASSSLTSGVSYEQY
>TRBV30|TRBD1|TRBJ1-3
AWNRDRTGNTIY
>TRBV12-3/TRBV12-4|-|TRBJ1-2
ASSLALGGGYT
>TRBV11-3|TRBD1|TRBJ1-4
ASSFPGTVSEKLF
>TRBV6-5|TRBD1|TRBJ1-5
ASSGQGTSNQPQH
>TRBV6-2/TRBV6-3|-|TRBJ1-2
ASSYRVGARNYGYT
>TRBV18|-|TRBJ1-4
ASSGGNNEKLF
>TRBV29-1|TRBD1|TRBJ1-4
SVERGTGNEKLF
>TRBV14|-|TRBJ1-5
ASSQGTGSNQPQH
>TRBV7-7|TRBD1|TRBJ1-1
ASSPLLGGGGRTEAF
>TRBV29-1|TRBD2|TRBJ2-1
SVLTSGPYNEQF
>TRBV27|-|TRBJ2-7
ASSLSRVAYEQY
>TRBV6-5|-|TRBJ1-2
ASTRRVPYGYT
>TRBV3-1/TRBV3-2|-|TRBJ1-6
ASSQVNSHSPSPLH
>TRBV7-2|-|TRBJ1-2
ASSLEAGRANYGYT
>TRBV19|-|TRBJ1-4
ASSNPGRQGKLF
>TRBV3-1/TRBV3-2|-|TRBJ2-3
ASSQDPYTDTQY
>TRBV27|TRBD1|TRBJ1-2
ASRQGVSPYKGYT